This entry concerns a single TCR beta chain. Its antigen is as yet unknown. The CDR3 contains 14 residues. After removal of 5 bases from V and 6 bases from J, the junction contained 9 bases not matched to a gene. Germline V gene sequence: CDR1 LNHDA, CDR2 SQIVND (reference sequence). The data were taken from a study of shared clonotypes between healthy human individuals. The wider study: Each donor's CD4 naive and CD4 memory cells filled three plates apiece, CD8 naive two, and CD8 memory one. Findings and limits, study-wide: Estimated richness values were generally larger in naive subsets than in memory subsets.

Sequencing used immunoSEQ multiplex PCR; TCRdb keeps in-frame clones, though not all of them. The sample carries roughly 2.5 million clones, around 94% recorded once. The sequenced material came from naive CD4+ T cells sorted from blood. The subset denotes: CD45RA+ positively selected. This clonotype was obtained from a man between 18 and 29 years old in good health. The chain joins TRBV19 to TRBJ2-7, with 8 bases matching TRBD2. CDR3 sequence (DNA): TGTGCCAGTAGTCGGGGGGGCCCCCTAGGCGAGCAGTACTTC. This codes for CASSRGGPLGEQYF.